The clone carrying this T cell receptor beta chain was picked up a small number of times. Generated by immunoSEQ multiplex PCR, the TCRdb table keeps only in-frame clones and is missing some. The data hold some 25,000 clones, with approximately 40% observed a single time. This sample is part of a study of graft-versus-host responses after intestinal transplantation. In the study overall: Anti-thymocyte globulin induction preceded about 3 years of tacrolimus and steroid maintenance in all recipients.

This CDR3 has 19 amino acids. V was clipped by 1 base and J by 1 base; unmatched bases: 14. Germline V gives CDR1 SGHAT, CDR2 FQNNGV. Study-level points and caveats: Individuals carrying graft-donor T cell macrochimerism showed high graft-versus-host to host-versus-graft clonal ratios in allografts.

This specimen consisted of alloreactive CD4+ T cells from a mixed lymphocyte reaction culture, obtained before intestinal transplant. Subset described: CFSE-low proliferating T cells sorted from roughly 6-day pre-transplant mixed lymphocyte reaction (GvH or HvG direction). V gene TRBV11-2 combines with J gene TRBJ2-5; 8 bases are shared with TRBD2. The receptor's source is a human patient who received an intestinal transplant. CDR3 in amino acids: CASSLVGFPAGGVQETQYF. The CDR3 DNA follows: TGTGCCAGCAGCTTAGTTGGGTTTCCGGCCGGGGGGGTCCAAGAGACCCAGTACTTC.